This T cell receptor (beta chain) was captured in a study of immune cell composition in non-small cell lung cancer. About the research overall: Lung adenocarcinoma or squamous carcinoma made up most tumours.

The repertoire was sequenced with immunoSEQ multiplex PCR; TCRdb's copy has only in-frame clones and lacks some. The repertoire holds 11,000 or so clones, with about 60% as singletons. Trimming shortened V by 10 bases and J by 4 bases, and 22 bases separated the two germline ends. The CDR3 extends over 15 amino acids. Per the germline V gene, CDR1 is LNHDA and CDR2 is SQIVND (reference sequence). DNA was extracted from unsorted cell suspensions stored frozen. Sequencing was carried out using lung tumor tissue. The V call is TRBV19, the J call TRBJ2-5; D possibly corresponds to TRBD1 (6 bases). The receptor comes from a human donor with non-small cell lung cancer. Here the CDR3 DNA reads TGTGCCACTGCACCAGGTCCAGGGGACGGAGAGACCCAGTACTTC. Translated: CATAPGPGDGETQYF.